Listed here are 20 T cell receptor beta chains from one sample, sequenced in a study of Graves' ophthalmopathy and Graves' hyperthyroidism (dated by TCRdb to 2016 to 2018). The instrument was an Illumina HiSeq 2000. For repertoire sequencing, the TCR beta CDR3 regions were amplified from RNA transcripts. The first round of RT-PCR was done with HTBI primers and the Qiagen OneStep RT-PCR kit, and was followed by a second round of multiplex PCR, then size selection and purification. TCRdb passed the public sequencing reads through fastp at Q25 and MiXCR, retaining productive beta sequences. Every CDR3 protein is listed once, alongside the most common genes and DNA of its rows. In all, the sample holds about 380,000 distinct CDR3 sequences, and approximately 15% of those were seen once. The ten largest clones capture about 7% of the sample. Sequenced input: peripheral blood. The receptors originated from a woman between 18 and 29 years old with stable Graves' hyperthyroidism. Donor details come from another sample of the same person, matched by shared clones.

This clonotype was recorded at least ten times. V gene TRBV28 combines with J gene TRBJ1-2; D gene uncertain. The CDR3 consists of 11 residues. The V end lost 6 bases, the J end lost 7 bases, and 9 bases lay between the germline ends. Per germline, CDR1 MDHEN and CDR2 SYDVKM. CDR3 in DNA: TGTGCCAGCAGCTCAACGATTGGCTACACCTTC. Amino acid sequence: CASSSTIGYTF.

This clonotype was recorded once. The rearrangement links TRBV11-2 to TRBJ2-3; TRBD2 is a possible D gene (6 bases). The length of the CDR3 is 15 residues. CDR1 is SGHAT and CDR2 is FQNNGV in the germline V gene. V lost 4 bases and J lost 1, with 12 bases in between. The CDR3 here is CASSWDSGGTDTQYF. CDR3 coding DNA: TGTGCCAGCAGCTGGGATTCGGGGGGCACAGATACGCAGTATTTT.

Of note for this clonotype: A much bigger clone sits one base away, suggesting this may be a read error. The CDR3 does not close with the conserved phenylalanine or tryptophan, likely indicating a read error. The V call is TRBV19, the J call TRBJ1-5; D ambiguous. V was shortened by 5 bases and J by 2 bases, with 19 bases between the two germline ends. This CDR3 is 17 amino acids long. Germline loops: CDR1 LNHDA, CDR2 SQIVND (reference sequence). The chain's CDR3 is CASSPVLGSARNQPQHV. Written as DNA, the CDR3 is TGTGCCAGTAGTCCGGTCTTGGGGTCAGCCCGCAATCAGCCCCAGCATGTT.

This clonotype showed up many times. V gene TRBV6-2 or TRBV6-3 combines with J gene TRBJ1-5; 8 bases match TRBD1. The J segment lost 5 bases and the V segment lost 6 bases, leaving 9 bases of the junction unmatched. Per the germline V gene, CDR1 is MNHEY and CDR2 is SVGEGT. The CDR3 totals 15 residues. The CDR3 region is CASRGSGGWDQPQHF. The CDR3 DNA follows: TGTGCCAGCAGAGGATCAGGGGGCTGGGATCAGCCCCAGCATTTT.

This chain uses TRBV11-1 with TRBJ1-1; 10 positions agree with TRBD1. The CDR3 extends over 16 amino acids. Germline lookup yields CDR1 SGHAT and CDR2 FQDESV (reference sequence). With 5 bases clipped from V and 1 base from J, the junction kept 7 bases outside the gene matches. The CDR3 loop reads CASSPMDRGTNTEAFF. CDR3 coding DNA: TGTGCCAGCAGCCCCATGGACAGGGGGACGAACACTGAAGCTTTCTTT.

The rearrangement uses TRBV6-5 and TRBJ1-2; D gene uncertain. This CDR3 has 16 amino acids. Per the germline V gene, CDR1 is MNHEY and CDR2 is SVGAGI. Trimming pared 4 bases from V and 4 bases from J, leaving 19 bases between. The CDR3 loop reads CASSSSSGRASYGYTF. DNA of the CDR3: TGTGCCAGCAGTTCCTCCTCCGGTAGGGCCTCCTATGGCTACACCTTC.

This clonotype has a handful of counts. This chain joins TRBV11-1 and TRBJ1-5; D is possibly TRBD1 (5 bases). V was shortened by 5 bases and J by 0 bases, with 17 bases between the two germline ends. The CDR3 has 17 residues. CDR1 is SGHAT and CDR2 is FQDESV in the germline V gene (reference sequence). DNA for the CDR3: TGTGCCAGCAGCCCCGGGCCGGGACGCCGTAGCAATCAGCCCCAGCATTTT. It encodes CASSPGPGRRSNQPQHF.

This clonotype was seen repeatedly, ten times or more. The chain employs TRBV11-2 and TRBJ1-2, with 10 bases aligning to TRBD1. CDR1 is SGHAT, CDR2 FQNNGV, per germline. Trimming removed 4 bases from V and 4 bases from J; junction bases left unmatched: 3. The CDR3 totals 14 residues. The CDR3 bases are TGTGCCAGCAGCTCGACAGGGGGCAGCTATGGCTACACCTTC. Protein product: CASSSTGGSYGYTF. Using reference TRBV11-2 and TRBJ1-2 for the parts outside the CDR3, the full variable domain is EAGVAQSPRYKIIEKRQSVAFWCNPISGHATLYWYQQILGQGPKLLIQFQNNGVVDDSQLPKDRFSAERLKGVDSTLKIQPAKLEDSAVYLCASSSTGGSYGYTFGSGTRLTVV.

This rearrangement joins TRBV7-9 to TRBJ2-2; D uncertain. Trimming took 6 bases from V and 7 from J, leaving 9 bases between them. Germline V gene lookup returns CDR1 SEHNR and CDR2 FQNEAQ (reference sequence). CDR3 length: 12 residues. The CDR3 here is CASSGLGGELFF. DNA for the CDR3: TGTGCCAGCAGTGGGCTAGGCGGGGAGCTGTTTTTT.

This clonotype was found many times. The chain carries TRBV12-3 or TRBV12-4 and TRBJ1-2; D gene ambiguous. Trimming left V 11 bases short and J 3 bases short, with 13 bases between. The CDR3 contains 12 residues. Here the CDR3 reads CALGWEYYGYTF. CDR3 DNA: TGTGCCCTTGGGTGGGAATACTATGGCTACACCTTC.

This clonotype was detected many times. The gene calls are TRBV19 and TRBJ1-5, with no clear D. Per germline, CDR1 LNHDA and CDR2 SQIVND (reference sequence). The CDR3 sequence is 15 residues long. The V end lost 10 bases, the J end lost 6 bases, and 22 bases lay between the germline ends. Here the CDR3 DNA reads TGTGCCACCCGCCCGGTTAGTATGGTGGGTCAGCCCCAGCATTTT. This translates into CATRPVSMVGQPQHF.

This clonotype was counted at least ten times. CDR3 bases: TGTGCCAGCTGGGGGGACTATGGCTACACCTTC. The encoded protein is CASWGDYGYTF. The V gene is TRBV2, the J gene TRBJ1-2; D is possibly TRBD1 (5 bases). CDR3 length equals 11 residues. Germline assignment: CDR1 SNHLY and CDR2 FYNNEI. V lost 8 bases, J lost 3 bases, and 7 bases lay in between.

Ten or more counts support this clonotype. The rearrangement joins TRBV12-3 or TRBV12-4 to TRBJ1-6, with D maybe TRBD1 (5 bases). Trimming took off 3 bases at V and 11 bases at J, with 8 bases between the two ends. The CDR3 is 12 residues long. CDR3 residues: CASSFGGTPLHF. The CDR3 DNA reads as TGTGCCAGCAGTTTTGGGGGGACACCCCTCCACTTT.

V and J are TRBV6-1 and TRBJ2-5; 12 bases are a match to TRBD2. The CDR3 is 16 amino acids. Looked up from germline, CDR1 is MNHNS and CDR2 is SASEGT. V gave up 6 bases and J gave up 4 bases; unmatched junction bases: 9. The CDR3 reads CASRTSGSNSPETQYF. The CDR3 DNA reads TGTGCCAGCAGGACTAGCGGGAGCAACTCTCCAGAGACCCAGTACTTC.

This clonotype has a count of ten or more. The chain carries TRBV7-2 and TRBJ2-2; possibly TRBD1 or TRBD2 for D (5 bases each). Between the trimmed V and J ends, which lost 1 base and 5 bases, there was a span of 5 bases. The CDR3 consists of 13 residues. Germline V gives CDR1 SGHTA, CDR2 FQGNSA. The CDR3: CASSLGGTGELFF. CDR3 nucleotide sequence: TGTGCCAGCAGCTTAGGGGGGACCGGGGAGCTGTTTTTT. The entire variable domain, with the rest obtained from reference TRBV7-2 and TRBJ2-2, is as follows: GAGVSQSPSNKVTEKGKDVELRCDPISGHTALYWYRQSLGQGLEFLIYFQGNSAPDKSGLPSDRFSAERTGGSVSTLTIQRTQQEDSAVYLCASSLGGTGELFFGEGSRLTVL.

This clonotype appeared a single time. The rearrangement uses TRBV6-5 and TRBJ2-2, with unresolved D. CDR1 and CDR2 (germline): MNHEY, SVGAGI. Trimming cost V 7 bases and J 3 bases, with 12 bases left between them. The CDR3 runs 14 residues. Here the CDR3 reads CASNYFFDTGELFF. The CDR3 nucleotides read TGTGCCAGCAATTATTTTTTCGACACCGGGGAGCTGTTTTTT.

This clonotype was detected ten times or more. The V call is TRBV5-1, the J call TRBJ2-5; no clear D gene. The V end lost 1 base, the J end lost 2 bases, and 15 bases lay between the germline ends. CDR1 is SGHRS, CDR2 YFSETQ, per germline. This CDR3 is built from 16 residues. CDR3 coding DNA: TGCGCCAGCAGCTTGTCGGTTGGGTCGTTACAAGAGACCCAGTACTTC. Translating gives CASSLSVGSLQETQYF.

About this clonotype: The junction departs from the called germline gene at one end, perhaps through a read error. As DNA, the CDR3 is TGTGCCAGCAGCATGGACGTAGGGGTCCCTGATGCTTTCTTT. Translating it yields CASSMDVGVPDAFF. The J gene is TRBJ1-1, the V gene TRBV11-2, with D tentatively TRBD1 (5 bases). The CDR3 contains 14 residues. Looked up from germline, CDR1 is SGHAT and CDR2 is FQNNGV.

Notes on this clonotype: Since the CDR3 does not end with the conserved phenylalanine or tryptophan, this likely comes from a read error. The chain has TRBV5-1 and TRBJ1-1, with 7 bases matching TRBD1. Trimming at V came to 2 bases and at J to 7 bases, leaving 8 bases not matched to a gene. The CDR3 contains 14 residues. The germline gives CDR1 SGHRS, CDR2 YFSETQ. The CDR3 DNA sequence: TGCGCCAGCAGCTTTAGCTGGGACAGTCTTGAAGCTTTCTAT. Its protein product is CASSFSWDSLEAFY.

This clonotype was recorded many times. The chain couples TRBV9 to TRBJ1-2, with D possibly TRBD1 on 5 matching bases. Germline CDR1 and CDR2: SGDLS and YYNGEE. V gave up 3 bases and J gave up 8 bases, with 14 bases separating them. This CDR3 is 13 amino acids long. Written as DNA, the CDR3 is TGTGCCAGCAGCGCTGGGGCAGTGCAGGGCTACACCTTC. Residues: CASSAGAVQGYTF.